This record covers a single T cell receptor (beta chain). Antigen unknown. V was clipped by 5 bases and J by 5 bases, with 15 bases between them. CDR1 SGHTA and CDR2 FQGTGA come from the germline V gene. This CDR3 spans 14 amino acids. This specimen comes from a study of T cell repertoires in ileal Crohn's disease. The wider study: About half received postoperative treatment, approximately 12 with thiopurines and around 18 anti-TNF. Per sample, 500 to 650 nanograms of biopsy DNA were TCRB immunosequenced.

Sequenced by immunoSEQ multiplex PCR; TCRdb stores in-frame clones only, minus some. This sample carries under 14,000 clones, 87% of them seen once, and the ten largest clones take 8% to 10%. The study, taken as a whole, reports: Compared with non-smokers, active smokers at surgery showed more clonal expansions.

The time point was: inflamed ileum from the surgical specimen. This clonotype originated in an adult with Crohn's disease. What was sequenced was ileal tissue. The chain couples TRBV7-3 to TRBJ2-5; a possible D gene is TRBD1 (6 bases). CDR3 sequence reads: CASSEGGWRETQYF. CDR3 bases: TGTGCCAGCAGCGAAGGGGGTTGGCGGGAGACCCAGTACTTC.